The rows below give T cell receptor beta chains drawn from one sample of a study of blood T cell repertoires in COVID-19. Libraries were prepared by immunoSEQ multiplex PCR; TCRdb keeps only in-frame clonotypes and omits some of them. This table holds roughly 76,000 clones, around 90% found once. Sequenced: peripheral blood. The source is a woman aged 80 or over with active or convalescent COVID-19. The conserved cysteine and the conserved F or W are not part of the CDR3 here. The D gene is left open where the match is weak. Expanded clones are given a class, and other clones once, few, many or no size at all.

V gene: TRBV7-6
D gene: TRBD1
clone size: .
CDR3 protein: ASSLGGQGSYEQY

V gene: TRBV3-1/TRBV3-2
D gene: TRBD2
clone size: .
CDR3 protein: ASSLGLAGGPVNEQF

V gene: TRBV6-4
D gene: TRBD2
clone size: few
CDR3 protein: ASSPGGPGTGELF

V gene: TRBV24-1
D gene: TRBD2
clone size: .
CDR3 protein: ATSDFRPGLAGSRQF

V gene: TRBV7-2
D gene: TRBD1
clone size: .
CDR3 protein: ASSLGDREGGETQY

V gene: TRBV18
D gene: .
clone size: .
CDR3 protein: ASSPLPPQNSNGYT

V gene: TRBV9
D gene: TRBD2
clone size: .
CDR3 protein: ASSGGLGTSGRPPETQY

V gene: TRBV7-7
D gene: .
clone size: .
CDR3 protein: ASSLSLGLQNEQF

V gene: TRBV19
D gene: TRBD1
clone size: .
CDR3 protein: ASSIIQTGTGIVSHYGYT

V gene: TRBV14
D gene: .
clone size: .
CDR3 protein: ASSQGRGWLWYYEQY

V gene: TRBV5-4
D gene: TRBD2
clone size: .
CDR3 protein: ASSLDSSGGADTQY

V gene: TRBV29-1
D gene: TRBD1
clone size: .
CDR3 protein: SARTGRTYEQY

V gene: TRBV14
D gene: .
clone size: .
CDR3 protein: ASSHNDRPNTEAF